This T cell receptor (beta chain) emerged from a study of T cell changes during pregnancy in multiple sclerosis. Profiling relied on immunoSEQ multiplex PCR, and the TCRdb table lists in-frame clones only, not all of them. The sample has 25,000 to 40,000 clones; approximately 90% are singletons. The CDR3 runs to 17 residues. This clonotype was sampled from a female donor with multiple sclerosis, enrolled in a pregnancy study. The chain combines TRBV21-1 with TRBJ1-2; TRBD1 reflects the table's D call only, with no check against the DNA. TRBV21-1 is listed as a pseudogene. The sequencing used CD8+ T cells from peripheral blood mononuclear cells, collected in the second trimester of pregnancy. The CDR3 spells CASSTSIRRQGAWGYTF. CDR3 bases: TGTGCCAGCAGCACTTCTATCCGGAGGCAGGGGGCATGGGGCTACACCTTC.